The clone carrying this T cell receptor beta chain was picked up many times. The record originates from a study of blood T cell repertoires in COVID-19. For the study at large: Nucleic acid was either cDNA or gDNA, and it came from T cells, B-cell-depleted T cells, or PBMCs.

In the study's own analysis: Amplified reference gene primers provided the basis for estimating nucleated cell counts. Profiling relied on immunoSEQ multiplex PCR, and the TCRdb table lists in-frame clones only, not all of them. The V and J calls and clone size are taken from that table; D and trimming were inferred from the DNA. The sample carries about 75,000 clones, roughly 88% recorded once. Germline V gene data show CDR1 as SGDLS and CDR2 as YYNGEE. This CDR3 is 14 amino acids long. The V segment lost 0 bases and the J segment 7 bases; nucleotides outside the gene matches: 7. The chain recombines TRBV9 with TRBJ2-7; TRBD2 matches at 7 bases. The sequence came from a human donor in a cohort sampled during active COVID-19. The sequencing input was peripheral blood. Here the CDR3 DNA reads TGTGCCAGCAGCGTAGTCTCTCAGGGAGGGGAGCAGTACTTC. This translates into CASSVVSQGGEQYF.